Listed below are T cell receptor beta chains from one sample, sequenced in a study of T cells after yellow fever vaccination. MiXCR, run by TCRdb on the 5' RACE reads, gives a single entry per CDR3 protein. The sample lists 150,000 to 200,000 distinct CDR3 sequences; more than 9.5% were seen once. Sequences were derived from CD8+ T cells sorted from PBMCs, sampled 15 days after the yellow fever booster vaccination. Receptor source: a man in his late teens or twenties who received the YFV17D yellow fever vaccine. The CDR3 runs from the conserved cysteine through the conserved F or W. A D gene is named only where the DNA matches it firmly. Clone size appears in some rows only: once, few, many, or a class for an expanded clone.

clone_size cdr3_length j_call v_call d_call cdr3_nt cdr3_aa
. 14 TRBJ2-3 TRBV7-9 . TGTGCCAGCAGCTTAATAGCTCTCTCAGATACGCAGTATTTT CASSLIALSDTQYF
few 14 TRBJ2-1 TRBV5-1 TRBD1 TGCGCCAGCGCAACAGGGACAGGAGTCAATGAGCAGTTCTTC CASATGTGVNEQFF
many 16 TRBJ1-4 TRBV4-2 TRBD1 TGTGCCAGCAGCCAAGATCGGGACAGGGGGAGTGAAAAACTGTTTTTT CASSQDRDRGSEKLFF
few 13 TRBJ1-1 TRBV2 . TGTGCCAGCAGTCTTTCGGGGGCCGCTGAAGCTTTCTTT CASSLSGAAEAFF
. 17 TRBJ2-3 TRBV18 TRBD2 TGTGCCAGCTCACCACCTGCTAGCGGGGCGTCGGGAGATACGCAGTATTTT CASSPPASGASGDTQYF
. 14 TRBJ1-2 TRBV9 . TGTGCCAGCAGCGACGATAGTGGGAACTATGGCTACACCTTC CASSDDSGNYGYTF
few 14 TRBJ2-1 TRBV28 . TGTGCCAGCAGTTCGGATCCAGGACGTGGTGAGCAGTTCTTC CASSSDPGRGEQFF
. 15 TRBJ2-1 TRBV9 . TGTGCCAGCAGCCCCCTTTTGAGCTCCTACAATGAGCAGTTCTTC CASSPLLSSYNEQFF
few 13 TRBJ2-3 TRBV19 . TGTGCCAGTAGTATACTAGTCTTCGATACGCAGTATTTT CASSILVFDTQYF
few 17 TRBJ2-3 TRBV4-3 . . CASSSTLGGLLTDTQYF
few 17 TRBJ2-3 TRBV27 TRBD2 TGTGCCAGCAGTACGGCCGGACTAGCGGGGGGCAGAGATACGCAGTATTTT CASSTAGLAGGRDTQYF
many 14 TRBJ1-2 TRBV12-3/TRBV12-4 TRBD1 TGTGCCAGCAGAACAGGGGGCGTTGGCTATGGCTACACCTTC CASRTGGVGYGYTF
few 14 TRBJ1-2 TRBV6-6 . TGTGCCAGCAGTTATGAGGCGGACCTCGTTGGCTACACCTTC CASSYEADLVGYTF
. 14 TRBJ2-2 TRBV7-2 TRBD2 TGTGCCAGCAGCTATGGGACTATCACCGGGGAGCTGTTTTTT CASSYGTITGELFF
. 16 TRBJ2-3 TRBV5-1 TRBD2 TGCGCCAGCAGCTTAATGAGCGGGGGAAGCACAGATACGCAGTATTTT CASSLMSGGSTDTQYF
. 15 TRBJ2-7 TRBV11-2 . TGTGCCAGCAGCTCCCCCAAAACAGGGCCCCACGAGCAGTACTTC CASSSPKTGPHEQYF
once 15 TRBJ2-3 TRBV6-2/TRBV6-3 . TGTGCCAGCAGCTCTCTGGGGGGGCTGGTAGATACGCAGTATTTT CASSSLGGLVDTQYF
many 12 TRBJ1-1 TRBV7-6 . TGTGCCAGCAGCTTAGCGGGTACTGAAGCTTTCTTT CASSLAGTEAFF
few 17 TRBJ2-5 TRBV28 . TGTGCCAGCAGTTTTACCCCACGGGGACACGGCCAAGAGACCCAGTACTTC CASSFTPRGHGQETQYF
few 17 TRBJ1-6 TRBV4-1 TRBD1 TGCGCCAGCAGCCCTCCCTTCGGACAGGAGGGGCGTTCACCCCTCCACTTT CASSPPFGQEGRSPLHF
few 13 TRBJ2-1 TRBV27 . TGTGCCAGCAGTTTATCGGCCTTCAATGAGCAGTTCTTC CASSLSAFNEQFF
. 15 TRBJ1-5 TRBV12-3/TRBV12-4 . TGTGCCAGCAGATCCGTTCAAGATAGCAATCAGCCCCAGCATTTT CASRSVQDSNQPQHF
few 15 TRBJ1-4 TRBV10-3 . . CATRSGSTNEKLFFF